This is a list of T cell receptor beta chains from one sample in a study of shared clonotypes between healthy human individuals. TCRdb's table, derived via immunoSEQ multiplex PCR, lists solely in-frame clones and lacks some. Among about 2 million clones listed, about 95% were seen once. Sequenced sample: naive CD8+ T cells sorted from blood. The receptors come from a man in his late teens or twenties in good health. Both conserved end residues are part of each CDR3. Each record gives: J gene, V gene, D gene, clone size, CDR3 protein, CDR3 DNA. D genes are given only for firm matches. Size is stated for part of the rows, as once, few or many counts, or as a class when the clone is expanded.

>TRBJ1-5|TRBV7-8|.|.
CASSAQGVVSQPQHF
TGTGCCAGCAGCGCCCAAGGGGTGGTGAGTCAGCCCCAGCATTTT
>TRBJ2-7|TRBV6-5|TRBD1|.
CASSYPGTGGYEQYF
TGTGCCAGCAGTTACCCCGGGACAGGGGGCTACGAGCAGTACTTC
>TRBJ2-7|TRBV15|.|.
CATSGGDAYEQYF
TGTGCCACCAGCGGCGGGGACGCCTACGAGCAGTACTTC
>TRBJ2-7|TRBV7-9|.|.
CASSPDTLEQYF
TGTGCCAGCAGCCCGGACACCCTTGAGCAGTACTTC
>TRBJ2-7|TRBV10-3|.|.
CAISDPSADTTGEQYF
TGTGCCATCAGTGACCCGTCTGCGGACACCACAGGCGAGCAGTACTTC
>TRBJ2-7|TRBV28|TRBD2|.
CASSMTRASGSSEQYF
TGTGCCAGCAGCATGACGCGGGCTAGCGGGAGTAGCGAGCAGTACTTC
>TRBJ2-7|TRBV7-9|.|.
CASSHPQTSYEQYF
TGTGCCAGCAGCCACCCACAGACGTCCTACGAGCAGTACTTC
>TRBJ1-2|TRBV13|.|.
CASSEPSGVGGYTF
TGTGCCAGCAGCGAACCTTCGGGGGTAGGGGGCTACACCTTC
>TRBJ2-7|TRBV27|TRBD2|.
CASRIGGASGVNEQYF
TGTGCCAGCAGGATAGGCGGTGCTAGCGGGGTGAACGAGCAGTACTTC
>TRBJ2-7|TRBV9|TRBD1|.
CASSGQGREQYF
TGTGCCAGCAGCGGACAGGGGCGGGAGCAGTACTTC
>TRBJ2-1|TRBV30|TRBD2|.
CAWGGEDSPLYNEQFF
TGTGCCTGGGGGGGGGAAGACTCCCCACTCTACAATGAGCAGTTCTTC
>TRBJ2-1|TRBV9|TRBD2|.
CASSSSGGLNNEQFF
TGTGCCAGCAGCTCTAGCGGGGGGCTAAACAATGAGCAGTTCTTC
>TRBJ2-1|TRBV29-1|TRBD2|.
CSVETSGGDSPYNEQFF
TGCAGCGTTGAGACTAGCGGGGGGGATTCACCTTACAATGAGCAGTTCTTC
>TRBJ1-6|TRBV6-5|.|.
CASTFGEGNSPLHF
TGTGCCAGCACCTTCGGAGAGGGCAATTCACCCCTCCACTTT
>TRBJ2-3|TRBV10-3|TRBD2|.
CAISESNPTGGVTDTQYF
TGTGCCATCAGTGAGTCGAACCCCACGGGAGGGGTCACAGATACGCAGTATTTT
>TRBJ2-1|TRBV14|.|.
CASSQDWHGDEQFF
TGTGCCAGCAGCCAAGATTGGCATGGCGATGAGCAGTTCTTC
>TRBJ2-1|TRBV6-6|.|.
CASSYSAPPNEQFF
TGTGCCAGCAGTTACTCTGCCCCCCCCAATGAGCAGTTCTTC
>TRBJ2-1|TRBV6-6|.|.
CASSSHRGPLYNEQFF
TGTGCCAGCAGTTCCCACCGCGGGCCCCTCTACAATGAGCAGTTCTTC
>TRBJ2-3|TRBV7-3|.|.
CASSSPPSDTQYF
TGTGCCAGCAGCTCTCCACCCTCAGATACGCAGTATTTT
>TRBJ2-7|TRBV30|TRBD2|.
CAWMTSGITYEQYF
TGTGCCTGGATGACTAGCGGGATAACCTACGAGCAGTACTTC
>TRBJ1-2|TRBV6-5|TRBD1|.
CASRAGQVEGYTF
TGTGCCAGCAGGGCCGGACAGGTGGAGGGCTACACCTTC
>TRBJ2-7|TRBV27|TRBD2|.
CASSAGPTYEQYF
TGTGCCAGTTCAGCGGGGCCTACCTACGAGCAGTACTTC
>TRBJ1-5|TRBV30|.|.
CAWSEVFSNQPQHF
TGTGCCTGGAGTGAGGTCTTTAGCAATCAGCCCCAGCATTTT
>TRBJ2-5|TRBV28|TRBD1|.
CASTHGGTGGWETQYF
TGTGCCAGCACCCACGGTGGGACAGGGGGCTGGGAGACCCAGTACTTC
>TRBJ1-4|TRBV7-9|.|.
CASSLVASGDGEKLFF
TGTGCCAGCAGCTTAGTCGCATCAGGGGATGGGGAAAAACTGTTTTTT
>TRBJ2-4|TRBV5-5|TRBD2|once
CASAPLGLAGEGKNIQYF
TGTGCCAGCGCCCCTCTGGGACTAGCGGGGGAAGGCAAAAACATTCAGTACTTC
>TRBJ1-2|TRBV6-1|TRBD1|.
CASRDGQGGGYTF
TGTGCCAGCAGAGATGGACAGGGCGGTGGCTACACCTTC
>TRBJ2-3|TRBV5-1|TRBD2|once
CASSLESPLAGSSRTDTQYF
TGCGCCAGCAGCTTGGAATCTCCACTAGCGGGGTCTTCACGCACAGATACGCAGTATTTT
>TRBJ1-2|TRBV28|.|few
CASTPGEGNYGYTF
TGTGCCAGCACCCCCGGAGAAGGAAACTATGGCTACACCTTC
>TRBJ1-4|TRBV13|.|.
CASSSGVNEKLFF
TGTGCCAGCAGCTCGGGGGTAAATGAAAAACTGTTTTTT
>TRBJ2-2|TRBV15|TRBD2|.
CATSRDHGGRDTGELFF
TGTGCCACCAGCAGAGATCATGGCGGGAGAGACACCGGGGAGCTGTTTTTT
>TRBJ2-2|TRBV6-5|.|.
CASSYTYRVGTGELFF
TGTGCCAGCAGTTACACTTACAGGGTGGGCACCGGGGAGCTGTTTTTT
>TRBJ2-1|TRBV6-5|.|.
CASSYLDYEQFF
TGTGCCAGCAGTTACCTAGACTATGAGCAGTTCTTC
>TRBJ2-5|TRBV6-6|.|.
CASSYRGLQETQYF
TGTGCCAGCAGTTACAGGGGCCTCCAAGAGACCCAGTACTTC
>TRBJ2-7|TRBV30|.|.
CAWSPQGYEQYF
TGTGCCTGGAGTCCACAGGGTTACGAGCAGTACTTC
>TRBJ2-6|TRBV19|.|.
CASTYFGTPSVLTF
TGTGCCAGTACCTACTTCGGGACTCCATCGGTCCTGACTTTC
>TRBJ2-3|TRBV27|TRBD2|.
CATRTSGTDTQYF
TGTGCCACCCGGACTAGCGGGACGGATACGCAGTATTTT
>TRBJ2-3|TRBV11-2|.|.
CASSLDYTQYF
TGTGCCAGCAGCTTAGATTATACGCAGTATTTT
>TRBJ2-5|TRBV5-6|TRBD2|.
CASSPGTSGIETQYF
TGTGCCAGCAGCCCCGGGACTAGCGGGATCGAGACCCAGTACTTC
>TRBJ2-2|TRBV28|.|.
CASSLSGELFF
TGTGCCAGCAGTTTGTCCGGGGAGCTGTTTTTT
>TRBJ1-1|TRBV5-6|.|.
CASSLITGYTEAFF
TGTGCCAGCAGCTTGATCACAGGGTACACTGAAGCTTTCTTT
>TRBJ2-7|TRBV5-1|TRBD2|.
CASSLASGGPRFEQYF
TGCGCCAGCAGCTTGGCATCGGGAGGGCCTCGTTTCGAGCAGTACTTC
>TRBJ2-2|TRBV5-4|TRBD1|.
CASSFPGQGNTGELFF
TGTGCCAGCAGCTTCCCGGGACAGGGAAACACCGGGGAGCTGTTTTTT
>TRBJ2-1|TRBV9|.|.
CASSVGTVYNEQFF
TGTGCCAGCAGCGTAGGGACAGTCTACAATGAGCAGTTCTTC
>TRBJ2-3|TRBV13|TRBD2|.
CASSSREFRDTQYF
TGTGCCAGCAGCTCGCGGGAGTTCAGGGATACGCAGTATTTT
>TRBJ2-6|TRBV19|.|.
CASSPILAGANVLTF
TGTGCCAGTAGTCCGATCCTAGCTGGGGCCAACGTCCTGACTTTC
>TRBJ2-4|TRBV11-2|.|.
CASSLDRGDITVKNIQYF
TGTGCCAGCAGCTTAGACAGGGGAGATATCACAGTCAAAAACATTCAGTACTTC
>TRBJ1-3|TRBV5-4|.|.
CASSLVGDYSGNTIYF
TGTGCCAGCAGCTTGGTGGGGGATTACTCTGGAAACACCATATATTTT
>TRBJ2-1|TRBV9|TRBD2|.
CASSPWTSGSIEQFF
TGTGCCAGCAGCCCATGGACTAGCGGGAGTATTGAGCAGTTCTTC
>TRBJ1-1|TRBV4-1|.|.
CASSQDLAGENTEAFF
TGCGCCAGCAGCCAAGATCTGGCAGGGGAAAACACTGAAGCTTTCTTT
>TRBJ2-1|TRBV5-4|TRBD2|.
CASSPSGSNEQFF
TGTGCCAGCAGCCCTAGCGGGAGCAATGAGCAGTTCTTC
>TRBJ1-1|TRBV6-1|.|.
CASDPLWGGSEAFF
TGTGCCAGCGATCCCCTTTGGGGCGGATCTGAAGCTTTCTTT